A single sample is the source of the 27 T cell receptor beta chains below, sequenced in a study of CD8+ T cells in alopecia areata. Extracted from the samples, RNA was reverse transcribed into cDNA to serve as the sequencing template. The table came from immunoSEQ multiplex PCR; TCRdb's copy has only in-frame clones and leaves some out. The sample lists approximately 29,000 clones; about three quarters were seen once. Sequences were obtained from NKG2D-low CD8+ T cells sorted from blood. Receptors were obtained from a human donor with alopecia areata.

The chain employs TRBV29-1 and TRBJ1-2; no reliable D call. The germline V gene has CDR1 SQVTM and CDR2 ANQGSEA. This CDR3 is built from 15 residues. Trimming shortened V by 3 bases and J by 1 base, and 15 bases separated the two germline ends. The CDR3 sequence is CSVDKSEQLNYGYTF. The CDR3 nucleotides are TGCAGCGTTGACAAGTCAGAACAACTTAACTATGGCTACACCTTC.

This clone occurred a few times. This chain connects TRBV7-9 to TRBJ2-4; no clear D gene. Trimming removed 1 base from V and 7 bases from J, with 5 bases in between. CDR1 and CDR2 from the germline V gene are SEHNR and FQNEAQ (reference sequence). CDR3 size: 12 residues. The CDR3 region has the DNA TGTGCCAGCAGCTTAGAACAGAACATTCAGTACTTC. Amino acids: CASSLEQNIQYF.

This chain joins TRBV5-1 and TRBJ2-1, with 8 bases lining up with TRBD1. From germline, CDR1 is SGHRS and CDR2 YFSETQ. The CDR3 consists of 15 residues. The V segment lost 3 bases and the J segment 6 bases; nucleotides outside the gene matches: 8. CDR3 loop: CASSWGQEMINEQFF. CDR3 in DNA: TGCGCCAGCAGCTGGGGACAGGAAATGATCAATGAGCAGTTCTTC.

The count of this clone is one. V gene TRBV10-3 combines with J gene TRBJ2-3; no reliable D call. Germline lookup yields CDR1 ENHRY and CDR2 SYGVKD. Trimming cost V 2 bases and J 4 bases, with 4 bases left between them. The CDR3 length is 12 residues. The CDR3 spells CAISEEADTQYF. The CDR3, as DNA: TGTGCCATCAGTGAGGAGGCAGATACGCAGTATTTT.

The chain has TRBV27 and TRBJ1-6; D unresolved. V lost 5 bases and J 9 bases, leaving 17 bases between the germline ends. The CDR3 is made up of 15 amino acids. Germline CDR1 reads MNHEY; CDR2 reads SMNVEV (reference sequence). The CDR3, as DNA: TGTGCCAGCAGTGACCGGACCGATGCCAGTTCACCCCTCCACTTT. This translates into CASSDRTDASSPLHF.

This clone was seen once. The rearrangement links TRBV4-3 to TRBJ2-1; TRBD2 aligns across 8 bases. Germline CDR1 LGHNA, CDR2 YSLEER. This CDR3 has 15 amino acids. V lost 1 base to trimming and J lost 4 bases; unmatched junction nucleotides: 3. CDR3: CASSQALADYNEQFF. The CDR3, as DNA: TGCGCCAGCAGCCAAGCACTAGCGGATTACAATGAGCAGTTCTTC.

As DNA, the CDR3 is TGTGCCACCAGCAGAGGCCGGGGGGGCTGGACTGAAGCTTTCTTT. It codes for CATSRGRGGWTEAFF. The V and J genes are TRBV15 and TRBJ1-1; the D gene is possibly TRBD1 (6 bases). The CDR3 spans 15 residues. Between the trimmed V and J ends, which lost 1 base and 5 bases, there was a span of 14 bases. In germline, CDR1 is LNHNV, CDR2 YYDKDF (reference sequence).

The V gene is TRBV29-1, the J gene TRBJ2-3; 7 positions agree with TRBD2. Germline assignment: CDR1 SQVTM and CDR2 ANQGSEA. The J segment lost 5 bases and the V segment lost 6 bases, leaving 11 bases of the junction unmatched. This CDR3 has 14 amino acids. In DNA form, the CDR3 reads TGCAGCGTCTCTCGGGCGGGAGCCGAAGATACGCAGTATTTT. Its translation is CSVSRAGAEDTQYF.

The chain combines TRBV30 with TRBJ2-6, with TRBD2 identical over 9 bases. Germline CDR1 and CDR2: GTSNPN and SVGIG (reference sequence). This CDR3 comprises 19 residues. V shed 5 bases, J shed 0 bases, and the junction held 14 bases outside the gene matches. CDR3: CAWGDTASGTTSGANVLTF. For the CDR3, the DNA is TGTGCCTGGGGGGACACGGCTAGCGGGACCACCTCTGGGGCCAACGTCCTGACTTTC.

As concerns this clone: Only one base separates this from a far larger clonotype, so it likely reflects a read error. V is TRBV10-3 and J is TRBJ1-5, with D unresolved. V lost 2 bases to trimming and J lost 1 base, with 3 bases between them. Per germline, CDR1 ENHRY and CDR2 SYGVKD. The CDR3 is 13 residues long. The CDR3 is CAISEGSNQPQHF. The CDR3 DNA sequence: TGTGCCATCAGTGAGGGGAGCAATCAGCCCCAGCATTTT.

The V call is TRBV27, the J call TRBJ1-4; D unresolved. Germline V gives CDR1 MNHEY, CDR2 SMNVEV (reference sequence). The length of the CDR3 is 15 residues. V shed 4 bases and J shed 3 bases, with 12 bases lying between them. The CDR3 DNA is TGTGCCAGCAGTTCCCTCGGGTTGTCTAATGAAAAACTGTTTTTT. Translating it yields CASSSLGLSNEKLFF.

The chain is built from TRBV27 and TRBJ2-7, with D perhaps matching TRBD2 (6 bases). This CDR3 is built from 15 residues. V was clipped by 0 bases and J by 1 base, with 10 bases between them. The germline gives CDR1 MNHEY, CDR2 SMNVEV (reference sequence). The CDR3 region is CASSLSGLLSYEQYF. The CDR3 DNA sequence: TGTGCCAGCAGTTTATCGGGACTCCTGTCCTACGAGCAGTACTTC.

The chain links TRBV29-1 to TRBJ2-7; TRBD2 matches 7 bases. The CDR3 totals 13 residues. J was trimmed by 2 bases and V by 3 bases; bases with no gene match: 4. The germline V gene encodes CDR1 SQVTM and CDR2 ANQGSEA. CDR3 protein: CSVDRGETYEQYF. As DNA, the CDR3 is TGCAGCGTTGATCGGGGGGAGACCTACGAGCAGTACTTC.

The chain joins TRBV27 to TRBJ2-7, with no clear D. Germline loops: CDR1 MNHEY, CDR2 SMNVEV (reference sequence). The V end was cut by 4 bases, the J end by 2 bases, with 12 bases between. The CDR3 extends over 14 amino acids. CDR3: CASSSRQTTYEQYF. The CDR3 coding sequence is TGTGCCAGCAGTTCCCGACAAACGACCTACGAGCAGTACTTC.

The rearrangement uses TRBV29-1 and TRBJ2-1; 7 bases fit TRBD1. Looked up from germline, CDR1 is SQVTM and CDR2 is ANQGSEA. With V trimmed by 7 bases and J by 4 bases, 7 bases remained unmatched. This CDR3 comprises 13 residues. CDR3 DNA sequence: TGCAGCGCCAGGGGACAGACATACAATGAGCAGTTCTTC. Protein: CSARGQTYNEQFF.

This clone occurred a few times. The CDR3 sequence is CATSGDTQYF. The CDR3 DNA follows: TGTGCCACCAGCGGAGATACGCAGTATTTT. The chain uses TRBV10-3 and TRBJ2-3, with D maybe TRBD2 (5 bases). Trimming stripped 10 bases from V and 5 bases from J, with 7 bases between. Per the germline V gene, CDR1 is ENHRY and CDR2 is SYGVKD. The length of the CDR3 is 10 residues.

This chain joins TRBV27 and TRBJ2-3; D not certain. Germline V gives CDR1 MNHEY, CDR2 SMNVEV (reference sequence). Deletions cut 8 bases from V and 4 bases from J, with 4 bases between. There are 10 residues in the CDR3. CDR3 in amino acids: CASGADTQYF. CDR3 nucleotide sequence: TGTGCCAGCGGAGCAGATACGCAGTATTTT.

The rearrangement uses TRBV7-2 and TRBJ1-1; D is unresolved. From germline, CDR1 is SGHTA and CDR2 FQGNSA. The CDR3 spans 16 residues. Trimming removed 3 bases from V and 3 bases from J, with 17 bases in between. CDR3 in amino acids: CASSLVHRFDDTEAFF. CDR3 bases: TGTGCCAGCAGCTTGGTTCATCGTTTCGACGACACTGAAGCTTTCTTT. The complete variable domain, with remaining parts taken from reference TRBV7-2 and TRBJ1-1, reads GAGVSQSPSNKVTEKGKDVELRCDPISGHTALYWYRQSLGQGLEFLIYFQGNSAPDKSGLPSDRFSAERTGGSVSTLTIQRTQQEDSAVYLCASSLVHRFDDTEAFFGQGTRLTVV.

This chain's CDR3 is CATTAGTSYEQYF. CDR3 DNA: TGTGCCACCACCGCCGGGACCTCCTACGAGCAGTACTTC. The rearrangement links TRBV6-5 to TRBJ2-7, with D perhaps being TRBD1 or TRBD2 (5 bases each). CDR3 size: 13 residues. In germline, CDR1 is MNHEY, CDR2 SVGAGI. Trimming shortened V by 10 bases and J by 0 bases, and 13 bases separated the two germline ends.

This clone has only a few counts. This chain uses TRBV29-1 with TRBJ2-7, with 7 bases that match TRBD2. This CDR3 contains 15 residues. Trimming took 7 bases from V and 3 from J; bases not matched to a gene: 15. CDR1 is SQVTM, CDR2 ANQGSEA, per germline. The CDR3 region is CSADRGGPDLYEQYF. CDR3 in DNA: TGCAGCGCCGACCGGGGAGGGCCCGACCTCTACGAGCAGTACTTC.

The V call is TRBV7-9, the J call TRBJ1-1, with a possible D match to TRBD1 (5 bases). The V gene lost 5 bases and the J gene lost 4 bases, with 8 bases spanning the gap. The length of the CDR3 is 12 residues. In germline, CDR1 is SEHNR, CDR2 FQNEAQ (reference sequence). The CDR3 region is CASSPGGTEAFF. The CDR3 coding sequence is TGTGCCAGCAGCCCCGGGGGCACTGAAGCTTTCTTT.

The gene calls are TRBV30 and TRBJ1-2; 11 nucleotides align to TRBD1. CDR1 GTSNPN and CDR2 SVGIG come from the germline V gene (reference sequence). The CDR3 is 15 residues long. V dropped 3 bases and J dropped 4; count of bases not matched to a gene: 7. The CDR3 region is CAWSGTGGGSYGYTF. The CDR3 DNA sequence: TGTGCCTGGAGCGGGACAGGGGGTGGGAGCTATGGCTACACCTTC.

The rearrangement links TRBV4-2 to TRBJ2-7, with 8 bases lining up with TRBD1. The CDR3 totals 15 residues. Per germline, CDR1 LGHNA and CDR2 YNFKEQ. V lost 5 bases and J lost 2; bases outside the gene matches: 8. The CDR3 sequence is CASSTYRQGTYEQYF. The CDR3 DNA follows: TGTGCCAGCAGCACGTATCGACAGGGGACCTACGAGCAGTACTTC.

The gene calls are TRBV27 and TRBJ2-7, with TRBD1 as a possible D gene (5 bases). V lost 6 bases and J 2 bases, leaving 11 bases between the germline ends. Germline CDR1 MNHEY, CDR2 SMNVEV (reference sequence). This CDR3 spans 13 amino acids. The CDR3 region has the DNA TGTGCCAGCAGCTTCGACAGCACCTACGAGCAGTACTTC. Its protein is CASSFDSTYEQYF.

This clone was counted between two and nine times. The genes are TRBV7-8 and TRBJ2-5; D tentatively fits TRBD1 or TRBD2 (7 bases each). V gave up 5 bases and J gave up 12 bases, with 16 bases separating them. Germline V gene data show CDR1 as SGHVS and CDR2 as FQNEAQ. The CDR3 has 12 residues. The CDR3 loop is CASSTQGRDKYF. CDR3 sequence (DNA): TGTGCCAGCAGCACACAGGGGAGGGACAAGTACTTC.

This chain uses TRBV4-1 with TRBJ2-7; a weak D match, TRBD1 (5 bases). In germline, CDR1 is MGHRA, CDR2 YSYEKL. Trimming cost V 4 bases and J 6 bases, with 16 bases left between them. This CDR3 comprises 14 residues. In DNA, the CDR3 is TGCGCCAGCAGCCTCTCCAGGGCAAGTAGCGAGCAGTACTTC. Protein product: CASSLSRASSEQYF.

This chain uses TRBV30 with TRBJ1-5; perhaps TRBD1 as D (5 bases). Trimming took 2 bases from V and 3 from J, leaving 8 bases between them. The CDR3 totals 13 residues. Germline-derived CDR1 and CDR2 are GTSNPN and SVGIG (reference sequence). The CDR3: CAWSLGPNQPQHF. The CDR3 DNA reads TGTGCCTGGAGTTTGGGGCCCAATCAGCCCCAGCATTTT.